Each of the 31 T cell receptor beta chains below was sequenced from the same sample in a study of cytomegalovirus exposure and HLA in healthy donors. PCR used 60 Vbeta primers and 13 Jbeta primers. The table came from immunoSEQ multiplex PCR; TCRdb's copy has only in-frame clones and leaves some out. The sample consists of more than 130,000 clones, 70% to 75% of them appearing once. The sample comprised PBMCs. Receptors originate from a human donor in good health.

The chain recombines TRBV6-6 with TRBJ1-1; no clear D. Trimming stripped 3 bases from V and 0 bases from J, with 5 bases between. The CDR3 length is 13 residues. Germline CDR1 MNHNY, CDR2 SVGAGI (reference sequence). In DNA form, the CDR3 reads TGTGCCAGCAGTTATTCCTTGAACACTGAAGCTTTCTTT. It is translated as CASSYSLNTEAFF.

This chain uses TRBV29-1 with TRBJ1-2, with D possibly being TRBD1 (5 bases). CDR3 length: 11 residues. The germline V and J ends were trimmed by 4 bases and 6 bases, with 9 bases remaining between them. CDR1 is SQVTM and CDR2 is ANQGSEA in the germline V gene. The CDR3 sequence: CSVGRGDGYTF. CDR3 sequence (DNA): TGCAGCGTTGGGAGGGGCGATGGCTACACCTTC.

The rearrangement uses TRBV6-1 and TRBJ2-7, with TRBD1 as a possible D gene (6 bases). V shed 1 base and J shed 1 base, with 11 bases lying between them. CDR3 size: 15 residues. Germline V lookup: CDR1 MNHNS, CDR2 SASEGT. CDR3 nucleotide sequence: TGTGCCAGCAGTGAAGATGACCAGGGGTCCTACGAGCAGTACTTC. It translates to CASSEDDQGSYEQYF.

V and J are TRBV23-1 and TRBJ1-5, with a possible D match to TRBD1 (5 bases). TRBV23-1 is sorted into the ORF group, with uncertain function. The CDR3 has 14 residues. The V end was cut by 4 bases, the J end by 5 bases, with 12 bases between. CDR3 bases: TGCGCCAGCAGTCCCACAGGTCCTGATCAGCCCCAGCATTTT. Translated, it gives CASSPTGPDQPQHF.

The V gene is TRBV10-3, the J gene TRBJ1-6, with D tentatively TRBD1 (5 bases). CDR3 length: 13 residues. The germline V gene encodes CDR1 ENHRY and CDR2 SYGVKD. V lost 10 bases and J 10 bases, leaving 17 bases between the germline ends. CDR3 DNA: TGTGCCACCCAGACGGGGGAGGGGTCACCCCTCCACTTT. Protein: CATQTGEGSPLHF.

The rearrangement joins TRBV10-3 to TRBJ2-1; 7 nucleotides align to TRBD1. The J segment lost 9 bases and the V segment lost 2 bases, leaving 4 bases of the junction unmatched. CDR3 length: 13 residues. Germline V gene sequence: CDR1 ENHRY, CDR2 SYGVKD. The CDR3 DNA sequence: TGTGCCATCAGTGAGACAGGGGACGGTGAGCAGTTCTTC. Amino acid sequence: CAISETGDGEQFF.

The chain recombines TRBV5-1 with TRBJ2-5; D perhaps matches TRBD2 (6 bases). The CDR3 runs 14 residues. Germline loops: CDR1 SGHRS, CDR2 YFSETQ. V lost 4 bases and J 4 bases, leaving 14 bases between the germline ends. CDR3 sequence: CASSHSRRGETQYF. The CDR3 DNA reads as TGCGCCAGCAGCCACTCTAGGAGGGGAGAGACCCAGTACTTC.

The gene calls are TRBV7-8 and TRBJ2-7, with D uncertain. V lost 1 base to trimming and J lost 2 bases, with 12 bases between them. This CDR3 contains 15 residues. Per germline, CDR1 SGHVS and CDR2 FQNEAQ. CDR3 in amino acids: CASSLGHETTYEQYF. CDR3 DNA: TGTGCCAGCAGCTTAGGACATGAGACAACCTACGAGCAGTACTTC.

This clone was seen only a few times. This chain links TRBV7-9 with TRBJ2-5; 11 bases map to TRBD2. The end of the DNA is better explained by TRBJ2-7, so the J call may be wrong. Germline CDR1 is SEHNR and CDR2 is FQNEAQ (reference sequence). The CDR3 is 17 amino acids. CDR3 nucleotide sequence: TGTGCCAGCAGCACTCGGGGTAGGGGACTAGCGGTTTACGAGCAGTACTTC. Translating it yields CASSTRGRGLAVYEQYF.

The table lists this clone with a count of one. The rearrangement links TRBV7-9 to TRBJ2-2; TRBD2 matches at 7 bases. The CDR3 runs 16 residues. After removal of 3 bases from V and 4 bases from J, the junction contained 8 bases not matched to a gene. Per germline, CDR1 SEHNR and CDR2 FQNEAQ (reference sequence). The CDR3 here is CASSFPGLRTTGELFF. The CDR3 DNA reads as TGTGCCAGCAGCTTCCCGGGACTAAGGACCACCGGGGAGCTGTTTTTT.

This rearrangement joins TRBV7-9 to TRBJ2-7; 9 bases line up with TRBD2. The CDR3 runs to 16 residues. J was trimmed by 0 bases and V by 1 base; bases with no gene match: 4. Germline-derived CDR1 and CDR2 are SEHNR and FQNEAQ (reference sequence). CDR3 nucleotide sequence: TGTGCCAGCAGCTTAGGACTAGCGGAGACCTCCTACGAGCAGTACTTC. Protein: CASSLGLAETSYEQYF.

The chain has TRBV10-1 and TRBJ2-3; the D gene is possibly TRBD1 (6 bases). The CDR3 runs 13 residues. Deletions cut 6 bases from V and 1 base from J, with 8 bases between. Germline values: CDR1 WNHNN, CDR2 SYGVQD (reference sequence). The CDR3 reads CASRAGGTDTQYF. In DNA form, the CDR3 reads TGCGCCAGCAGAGCAGGGGGCACAGATACGCAGTATTTT.

CDR3 region: CASSRETDGELFF. The CDR3 DNA reads as TGTGCCAGCAGTCGGGAGACGGACGGGGAGCTGTTTTTT. The V and J genes are TRBV2 and TRBJ2-2; tentatively, D is TRBD2 (6 bases). Germline CDR1 reads SNHLY; CDR2 reads FYNNEI. Trimming pared 5 bases from V and 7 bases from J, leaving 11 bases between. The CDR3 covers 13 residues. Using reference TRBV2 and TRBJ2-2 for the parts outside the CDR3, the full variable domain is EPEVTQTPSHQVTQMGQEVILRCVPISNHLYFYWYRQILGQKVEFLVSFYNNEISEKSEIFDDQFSVERPDGSNFTLKIRSTKLEDSAMYFCASSRETDGELFFGEGSRLTVL.

J is TRBJ2-3 and V is TRBV4-1, with 7 bases identical to TRBD2. From germline, CDR1 is MGHRA and CDR2 YSYEKL. The CDR3 totals 15 residues. Trimming removed 10 bases from V and 0 bases from J; junction bases left unmatched: 10. The CDR3 here is CATGPGDYSTDTQYF. The CDR3 DNA sequence: TGCGCCACCGGCCCCGGGGACTACAGCACAGATACGCAGTATTTT.

The chain has TRBV9 and TRBJ1-1; TRBD1 is a possible D gene (5 bases). This CDR3 has 14 residues. V was clipped by 0 bases and J by 1 base, with 7 bases between them. Looked up from germline, CDR1 is SGDLS and CDR2 is YYNGEE. As DNA, the CDR3 is TGTGCCAGCAGCGTAGGAAGGGGGAACACTGAAGCTTTCTTT. Translation gives CASSVGRGNTEAFF.

The chain couples TRBV5-4 to TRBJ2-3; 11 bases fit TRBD2. V dropped 1 base and J dropped 5; count of bases not matched to a gene: 6. The germline CDR1 and CDR2 sequences are SGHNT and YYREEE (reference sequence). CDR3 length: 16 amino acids. The DNA of the CDR3 is TGTGCCAGCAGCTTGATGGTAGCGGGAGGGGAAGATACGCAGTATTTT. It is translated as CASSLMVAGGEDTQYF.

The chain carries TRBV7-9 and TRBJ1-2; D gene unclear. This CDR3 contains 12 residues. Germline CDR1 reads SEHNR; CDR2 reads FQNEAQ (reference sequence). V lost 4 bases, J lost 4 bases, and 7 bases lay in between. The CDR3 sequence is CASSSDTYGYTF. Written as DNA, the CDR3 is TGTGCCAGCAGCTCCGACACCTATGGCTACACCTTC.

This sequence joins TRBV4-1 and TRBJ2-5, with 9 bases matching TRBD1. Germline CDR1 is MGHRA and CDR2 is YSYEKL. V was pared by 3 bases and J by 5 bases, with 7 bases of the junction left unmatched. The length of the CDR3 is 15 residues. CDR3 nucleotide sequence: TGCGCCAGCAGCCAGGGACAGGGTGGGGGGGAGACCCAGTACTTC. It yields the protein CASSQGQGGGETQYF.

This chain links TRBV19 with TRBJ1-1; D may be TRBD1 (6 bases). Trimming took 1 base from V and 0 from J, leaving 12 bases between them. The CDR3 covers 16 residues. Germline CDR1 is LNHDA and CDR2 is SQIVND (reference sequence). As DNA, the CDR3 is TGTGCCAGTAGTATAGTCCCAGGGGAACTGAACACTGAAGCTTTCTTT. It encodes CASSIVPGELNTEAFF.

The chain joins TRBV7-9 to TRBJ2-1; possible D gene TRBD2, 5 bases. CDR3 length equals 15 residues. Trimming removed 4 bases from V and 10 bases from J, with 20 bases in between. Germline loops: CDR1 SEHNR, CDR2 FQNEAQ (reference sequence). CDR3 DNA: TGTGCCAGCAGCTCTCATGGGAGCTCCTCTGGGGAGCAGTTCTTC. Protein: CASSSHGSSSGEQFF.

The CDR3 sequence: CASSVDSPTSGASSYNEQFF. CDR3 coding DNA: TGTGCCAGCAGCGTAGACTCTCCTACTAGCGGGGCTAGCTCCTACAATGAGCAGTTCTTC. The chain combines TRBV9 with TRBJ2-1; 10 bases line up with TRBD2. Germline CDR1 and CDR2: SGDLS and YYNGEE. V gave up 0 bases and J gave up 0 bases; unmatched junction bases: 12. There are 20 residues in the CDR3.

The CDR3 reads CASSPGLAGGNEQFF. The CDR3 DNA sequence: TGTGCCAGCAGCCCCGGACTAGCGGGGGGGAATGAGCAGTTCTTC. This chain links TRBV11-3 with TRBJ2-1; 15 bases are shared with TRBD2. The CDR3 is 15 amino acids. The ends lost 5 bases at V and 7 bases at J; junction bases unmatched: 3. Germline lookup yields CDR1 SGHNT and CDR2 YENEEA.

This chain connects TRBV6-5 to TRBJ1-5; D is uncertain. Trimming stripped 0 bases from V and 4 bases from J, with 10 bases between. CDR3 length: 15 residues. The germline gives CDR1 MNHEY, CDR2 SVGAGI. CDR3 sequence reads: CASSYSGFGNQPQHF. CDR3 sequence (DNA): TGTGCCAGCAGTTACTCTGGATTCGGGAATCAGCCCCAGCATTTT.

The rearrangement joins TRBV28 to TRBJ2-1; the match to TRBD2 covers 9 bases. V trimming: 4 bases; J trimming: 7 bases; junction bases outside the gene matches: 5. There are 14 residues in the CDR3. The germline V gene encodes CDR1 MDHEN and CDR2 SYDVKM. CDR3 loop: CASSWGGGANEQFF. As DNA, the CDR3 is TGTGCCAGCAGTTGGGGCGGGGGGGCAAATGAGCAGTTCTTC.

The rearrangement joins TRBV5-5 to TRBJ2-5; tentative D call: TRBD1 (6 bases). Trimming stripped 2 bases from V and 1 base from J, with 15 bases between. The V gene's germline CDR1 is SGHKS and CDR2 YYEKEE (reference sequence). There are 16 residues in the CDR3. The CDR3 loop is CASSFDRPFPQETQYF. CDR3 nucleotide sequence: TGTGCCAGCAGCTTTGACAGGCCTTTCCCCCAAGAGACCCAGTACTTC.

The chain combines TRBV6-6 with TRBJ1-2; TRBD1 matches at 8 bases. Germline V gives CDR1 MNHNY, CDR2 SVGAGI (reference sequence). The J segment lost 2 bases and the V segment lost 7 bases, leaving 0 bases of the junction unmatched. The CDR3 loop spans 12 amino acids. The CDR3 region is CASNRGNYGYTF. The CDR3 bases are TGTGCCAGCAACAGGGGGAACTATGGCTACACCTTC.

Comments on this clone: The same CDR3 also results from other DNA sequences found in this sample. V is TRBV6-1 and J is TRBJ2-3; TRBD2 aligns across 14 bases. Germline V CDR1 and CDR2: MNHNS, SASEGT. This CDR3 is 15 amino acids long. The trim removed 5 bases at V and 4 bases at J, leaving 2 bases unmatched. CDR3 bases: TGTGCCAGCAGTTCGACTAGCGGGGGGGCAGATACGCAGTATTTT. As protein: CASSSTSGGADTQYF.

There are a few counts of this clone. The rearrangement links TRBV5-1 to TRBJ2-2; 8 positions match TRBD2. The CDR3 length is 16 residues. Germline-derived CDR1 and CDR2 are SGHRS and YFSETQ. The V segment lost 4 bases and the J segment 1 base; nucleotides outside the gene matches: 6. This chain's CDR3 is CASSKGLGVNTGELFF. DNA of the CDR3: TGCGCCAGCAGCAAGGGACTAGGGGTGAACACCGGGGAGCTGTTTTTT.

The chain has TRBV4-2 and TRBJ1-2; TRBD1 aligns across 9 bases. CDR3 length equals 14 residues. Germline V gene data show CDR1 as LGHNA and CDR2 as YNFKEQ. The V gene end was trimmed by 1 base and the J gene end by 8 bases; junction bases not matched to a gene: 5. CDR3 sequence: CASSQADRGGGYTF. The CDR3 DNA reads as TGTGCCAGCAGCCAAGCGGACAGGGGAGGCGGCTACACCTTC.

V and J are TRBV6-5 and TRBJ2-1; the match to TRBD2 covers 13 bases. The ends lost 4 bases at V and 10 bases at J; junction bases unmatched: 10. The CDR3 loop spans 16 amino acids. CDR1 is MNHEY, CDR2 SVGAGI, per germline. CDR3 region: CASSFTGTSGMWEQFF. CDR3 sequence (DNA): TGTGCCAGCAGTTTCACCGGGACTAGCGGGATGTGGGAGCAGTTCTTC.

The chain employs TRBV6-5 and TRBJ2-7; TRBD2 is a possible D gene (6 bases). This CDR3 has 14 residues. CDR1 and CDR2 (germline): MNHEY, SVGAGI. Deletions cut 7 bases from V and 6 bases from J, with 19 bases between. The CDR3 loop is CASTNLGIGGEQYF. Here the CDR3 DNA reads TGTGCCAGCACCAACTTGGGGATCGGGGGCGAGCAGTACTTC.